A single sample is the source of the 10 T cell receptor beta chains below, sequenced in a study of T-cell memory formation after mild COVID-19. Each CDR3 protein is one row after TCRdb ran MiXCR on the 5' RACE reads. The repertoire holds about 210,000 distinct CDR3 sequences, with 27% as singletons. The sequenced sample was PBMCs or a T cell subset sorted from them (not recorded which). These receptors originate from an adult woman who had mild COVID-19 (a few samples of this study predate the infection). Cell type and time point are not known.

The chain uses TRBV12-3 or TRBV12-4 and TRBJ1-1; maybe TRBD1 (5 bases). The CDR3 covers 14 residues. Trimming pared 2 bases from V and 1 base from J, leaving 8 bases between. CDR3 in DNA: TGTGCCAGCAGTTTATGGGGCCAGAACACTGAAGCTTTCTTT. This sequence encodes CASSLWGQNTEAFF.

This chain connects TRBV12-3 or TRBV12-4 to TRBJ2-5; TRBD1 might be the D (6 bases). The CDR3 is 13 amino acids. The V and J ends lost 3 bases and 3 bases respectively, with 8 bases between them. CDR3 in amino acids: CASSLRGKETQYF. CDR3 in DNA: TGTGCCAGCAGTTTGAGGGGGAAAGAGACCCAGTACTTC.

This clonotype has more than one count but fewer than ten. This chain connects TRBV6-5 to TRBJ1-4; 7 nucleotides agree with TRBD1. This CDR3 comprises 16 residues. Germline loops: CDR1 MNHEY, CDR2 SVGAGI. The junction had 11 bases not matched to a gene; V was cut back by 6 bases and J by 4 bases. CDR3 bases: TGTGCCAGCAGGAGATTACCGGGACAGCTTAATGAAAAACTGTTTTTT. Its translation: CASRRLPGQLNEKLFF.

The genes are TRBV15 and TRBJ2-2; D remains unclear. The CDR3 has 20 residues. Germline CDR1 LNHNV, CDR2 YYDKDF (reference sequence). V gave up 3 bases and J gave up 0 bases, with 23 bases separating them. The CDR3 DNA reads as TGTGCCACCAGCAGTGGACCCCCTGCCCAACTTGGGTCGAACACCGGGGAGCTGTTTTTT. This translates into CATSSGPPAQLGSNTGELFF.

This clonotype was observed a few times. The chain uses TRBV10-3 and TRBJ2-5; 9 bases are shared with TRBD2. The V segment lost 3 bases and the J segment 4 bases; nucleotides outside the gene matches: 6. CDR3 length: 15 residues. CDR1 ENHRY and CDR2 SYGVKD come from the germline V gene. This chain's CDR3 is CAISDGREGGETQYF. The CDR3 DNA is TGTGCCATCAGTGATGGGCGGGAGGGAGGAGAGACCCAGTACTTC.

In this sample, this clonotype turned up a few times. The J gene is TRBJ2-7, the V gene TRBV20-1, with 9 nucleotides matching TRBD1. This CDR3 is built from 16 residues. Germline trimming cut 6 bases from V and 5 bases from J; bases unmatched to any gene: 17. Germline CDR1 reads DFQATT; CDR2 reads SNEGSKA (reference sequence). CDR3 in DNA: TGCAGTGCCGATGACCGGGTGGGACAGGGTCTCGACGAGCAGTACTTC. Amino acid sequence: CSADDRVGQGLDEQYF.

V and J are TRBV7-9 and TRBJ1-5, with D possibly matching TRBD1 (6 bases). V lost 5 bases and J 3 bases, leaving 11 bases between the germline ends. CDR1 is SEHNR and CDR2 is FQNEAQ in the germline V gene (reference sequence). The CDR3 covers 14 residues. The CDR3 region has the DNA TGTGCCAGCAGCGGACAGTCATTCAATCAGCCCCAGCATTTT. Encoded protein: CASSGQSFNQPQHF.

This clonotype appeared many times. V and J are TRBV5-6 and TRBJ2-1; D assignment may be TRBD1 or TRBD2 (5 bases each). Germline assignment: CDR1 SGHDT and CDR2 YYEEEE. Trimming left V 4 bases short and J 5 bases short, with 13 bases between. This CDR3 is 14 amino acids long. The CDR3 loop reads CASSPEGRHNEQFF. The DNA of the CDR3 is TGTGCCAGCAGCCCCGAGGGACGGCACAATGAGCAGTTCTTC.

This clonotype was detected a few times. The V and J genes are TRBV11-2 and TRBJ2-5; D gene ambiguous. Germline-derived CDR1 and CDR2 are SGHAT and FQNNGV. The V and J ends lost 8 bases and 5 bases respectively, with 18 bases between them. CDR3 length equals 14 residues. CDR3: CASRQSQLGETQYF. The CDR3 nucleotides read TGTGCCAGCCGGCAGTCTCAATTGGGTGAGACCCAGTACTTC. The full variable domain, in which reference TRBV11-2 and TRBJ2-5 provide the parts outside the CDR3, is EAGVAQSPRYKIIEKRQSVAFWCNPISGHATLYWYQQILGQGPKLLIQFQNNGVVDDSQLPKDRFSAERLKGVDSTLKIQPAKLEDSAVYLCASRQSQLGETQYFGPGTRLLVL.

This clonotype was seen a few times. The gene calls are TRBV20-1 and TRBJ2-5; the match to TRBD2 covers 8 bases. This CDR3 region has 15 residues. V trimming: 5 bases; J trimming: 0 bases; junction bases outside the gene matches: 8. Germline CDR1 DFQATT, CDR2 SNEGSKA (reference sequence). CDR3 region: CSASPSGGYQETQYF. For the CDR3, the DNA is TGCAGTGCTTCGCCGAGCGGGGGTTACCAAGAGACCCAGTACTTC.